The rows below give T cell receptor beta chains drawn from one sample of a study of radiotherapy plus CTLA-4 blockade in lung cancer. Measured with immunoSEQ multiplex PCR; TCRdb has only the in-frame clones, and not every one. The table lists about 100,000 clones, about four fifths of them singletons. This specimen consisted of peripheral blood, obtained from a patient treated with radiotherapy plus ipilimumab. The source of these receptors is a human donor with non-small cell lung cancer who had stable disease on radiotherapy plus ipilimumab. Both conserved end residues are part of each CDR3. A D gene is named only where the DNA matches it firmly. The size entry is marked missing in some rows and otherwise reads once, few, many or a size class.

>TRBJ2-1|TRBD1|16|TRBV18|NA
TGTGCCAGCTCACCAGGGGGACAGGGAGTGTACAATGAGCAGTTCTTC
CASSPGGQGVYNEQFF
>TRBJ1-6|TRBD1|16|TRBV6-5|NA
TGTGCCAGCAGTTCACAGACGACAGGGTGGGATTCACCCCTCCACTTT
CASSSQTTGWDSPLHF
>TRBJ2-5|TRBD2|16|TRBV5-1|NA
TGCGCCAGCAGCTCCAATGTAGCGGGGGGCGGTGAGACCCAGTACTTC
CASSSNVAGGGETQYF
>TRBJ1-2|NA|12|TRBV2|NA
TGTGCCAGCAGTGAGGGGTCGGGTGGCTACACCTTC
CASSEGSGGYTF
>TRBJ1-2|NA|10|TRBV30|NA
TGTGCCTGGAAACGGGGTGGCTACACCTTC
CAWKRGGYTF
>TRBJ2-3|TRBD2|16|TRBV6-6|NA
TGTGCCAGCAACACCCTACTAGCGACTAGCACAGATACGCAGTATTTT
CASNTLLATSTDTQYF
>TRBJ2-1|NA|16|TRBV2|few
TGTGCCAGCAGGGGTCGCGGGGATTCGCCCTACAATGAGCAGTTCTTC
CASRGRGDSPYNEQFF
>TRBJ2-7|TRBD1|15|TRBV6-1|once
TGTGCCAGCAGTGAAGGGGGGACAGGGGTTTACGAGCAGTACTTC
CASSEGGTGVYEQYF
>TRBJ1-5|NA|14|TRBV4-1|NA
TGCGCCAGCAGCCAAGAGACAGCCGTGGGGCCCCAGCATTTT
CASSQETAVGPQHF
>TRBJ2-7|NA|15|TRBV5-1|NA
TGCGCCAGCAGGGCGGCCGTGGCCCCGACCGGCGAGCAGTACTTC
CASRAAVAPTGEQYF
>TRBJ1-6|TRBD1|13|TRBV11-2|NA
TGTGCCAGCAGCAAACTACAGGGGATACCCCTCCACTTT
CASSKLQGIPLHF
>TRBJ2-5|TRBD2|19|TRBV7-9|NA
TGTGCCAGCAGCTTAGTAGGACTAGCGGAATACAGTGGGCAAGAGACCCAGTACTTC
CASSLVGLAEYSGQETQYF
>TRBJ2-1|TRBD2|19|TRBV11-3|NA
TGTGCCAGCAGCCCAACCCTGGGACTAGCGGGGGGGCGATACAATGAGCAGTTCTTC
CASSPTLGLAGGRYNEQFF
>TRBJ2-2|NA|15|TRBV5-1|NA
TGCGCCAGCAGCCCCGGGACAACGAACACCGGGGAGCTGTTTTTT
CASSPGTTNTGELFF
>TRBJ1-1|TRBD1|16|TRBV7-2|NA
TGTGCCAGCAGTCGACAGGGTATAATGTCGGGCACTGAAGCTTTCTTT
CASSRQGIMSGTEAFF